One sample yielded the 22 T cell receptor beta chains listed below, sequenced in a study of cytomegalovirus exposure and HLA in healthy donors. The PCR made use of 60 Vbeta and 13 Jbeta primers. Produced via immunoSEQ multiplex PCR; TCRdb's table is partial and in-frame only. Of 190,000 or so clones in the sample, roughly four fifths are singletons; the top ten hold around 6.3%. The specimen was PBMCs. Receptors were obtained from a woman in her fifties or sixties in good health and CMV-seropositive.

This chain joins TRBV5-1 and TRBJ1-1; tentative D call: TRBD1 (5 bases). This CDR3 comprises 14 residues. Looked up from germline, CDR1 is SGHRS and CDR2 is YFSETQ. Trimming removed 6 bases from V and 0 bases from J, with 12 bases in between. CDR3 DNA: TGCGCCAGCAACCTAGACAGCCTGAACACTGAAGCTTTCTTT. This codes for CASNLDSLNTEAFF. The variable domain in full, completed from reference TRBV5-1 and TRBJ1-1, reads KAGVTQTPRYLIKTRGQQVTLSCSPISGHRSVSWYQQTPGQGLQFLFEYFSETQRNKGNFPGRFSGRQFSNSRSEMNVSTLELGDSALYLCASNLDSLNTEAFFGQGTRLTVV.

This chain joins TRBV18 and TRBJ2-3, with unresolved D. The CDR3 contains 13 residues. Germline lookup yields CDR1 KGHSH and CDR2 LQKENI. V lost 5 bases to trimming and J lost 5 bases, with 11 bases between them. The CDR3 loop reads CASSSYHQDTQYF. In DNA, the CDR3 is TGTGCCAGCTCATCCTACCACCAAGATACGCAGTATTTT.

The genes are TRBV7-8 and TRBJ1-1; 8 bases are shared with TRBD1. The CDR3 is 13 residues long. Per germline, CDR1 SGHVS and CDR2 FQNEAQ. With V trimmed by 5 bases and J by 4 bases, 3 bases remained unmatched. The CDR3 DNA is TGTGCCAGCAGCAAGGACAGGGCCACTGAAGCTTTCTTT. It codes for CASSKDRATEAFF.

This chain joins TRBV10-2 and TRBJ2-1, with D unresolved. The germline V gene has CDR1 WSHSY and CDR2 SAAADI. The CDR3 is 13 amino acids. Deletions cut 0 bases from V and 10 bases from J, with 10 bases between. DNA of the CDR3: TGCGCCAGCAGTGAGTCGATAGCCGTGGAGCAGTTCTTC. Translation gives CASSESIAVEQFF.

Comment on this clone: At one end, the junction sequence differs from germline, possibly due to a read error. J is TRBJ2-7 and V is TRBV7-9; D unresolved. This CDR3 spans 14 amino acids. In germline, CDR1 is SEHNR, CDR2 FQNEAQ (reference sequence). Here the CDR3 DNA reads TGTTCCAGCAGCCAGGTAGGCCGGATCTACGAGCAGTACTTC. Its protein product is CSSSQVGRIYEQYF.

V gene TRBV10-3 combines with J gene TRBJ1-2; D may be TRBD1 (6 bases). This CDR3 is 13 amino acids long. The germline gives CDR1 ENHRY, CDR2 SYGVKD. Trimming shortened V by 3 bases and J by 3 bases, and 8 bases separated the two germline ends. CDR3 coding DNA: TGTGCCATCAGTGACAACAGGGACTATGGCTACACCTTC. This sequence encodes CAISDNRDYGYTF.

The chain is built from TRBV7-9 and TRBJ2-3; 8 bases match TRBD2. Germline lookup yields CDR1 SEHNR and CDR2 FQNEAQ (reference sequence). With V trimmed by 4 bases and J by 2 bases, 8 bases remained unmatched. The CDR3 is 16 amino acids. DNA for the CDR3: TGTGCCAGCAGCTCTCTCGGGGGGGGGATCACAGATACGCAGTATTTT. Protein product: CASSSLGGGITDTQYF. The variable domain in full, with the rest retrieved from reference TRBV7-9 and TRBJ2-3, is DTGVSQNPRHKITKRGQNVTFRCDPISEHNRLYWYRQTLGQGPEFLTYFQNEAQLEKSRLLSDRFSAERPKGSFSTLEIQRTEQGDSAMYLCASSSLGGGITDTQYFGPGTRLTVL.

V is TRBV14 and J is TRBJ2-1; 8 positions agree with TRBD2. The CDR3 has 17 residues. Trimming took 4 bases from V and 5 from J; bases not matched to a gene: 13. Germline loops: CDR1 SGHDN, CDR2 FVKESK. The CDR3 sequence is CASSLETGTRGNNEQFF. The CDR3 DNA is TGTGCCAGCAGCCTTGAAACCGGGACTAGAGGAAACAATGAGCAGTTCTTC.

The gene calls are TRBV7-2 and TRBJ2-1, with D maybe TRBD1 (6 bases). Trimming left V 5 bases short and J 7 bases short, with 9 bases between. CDR3 length equals 12 residues. The V gene's germline CDR1 is SGHTA and CDR2 FQGNSA. The CDR3 bases are TGTGCCAGCAGCCGGGACAAGAATGAGCAGTTCTTC. It yields the protein CASSRDKNEQFF.

In DNA form, the CDR3 reads TGTGCCAGCAGTCCCCAGGGGGCGGGCACAGATACGCAGTATTTT. Encoded protein: CASSPQGAGTDTQYF. The rearrangement links TRBV28 to TRBJ2-3; 8 nucleotides match TRBD1. This CDR3 has 15 residues. The V and J ends lost 5 bases and 1 base, in that order; junction bases with no gene match: 5. CDR1 is MDHEN, CDR2 SYDVKM, per germline.

The J gene is TRBJ1-1, the V gene TRBV18; D is possibly TRBD1 (5 bases). This CDR3 region has 17 residues. Germline V gives CDR1 KGHSH, CDR2 LQKENI. Trimming stripped 2 bases from V and 0 bases from J, with 16 bases between. Here the CDR3 DNA reads TGTGCCAGCTCACCAGGATTACGGGGGAAGATGAACACTGAAGCTTTCTTT. Encoded protein: CASSPGLRGKMNTEAFF.

This chain links TRBV29-1 with TRBJ2-1; perhaps TRBD1 as D (6 bases). The germline V gene has CDR1 SQVTM and CDR2 ANQGSEA. CDR3 size: 13 residues. V was clipped by 3 bases and J by 7 bases, with 13 bases between them. The CDR3 spells CSVEGAGRNEQFF. Written as DNA, the CDR3 is TGCAGCGTTGAGGGGGCAGGGAGAAATGAGCAGTTCTTC.

The table lists this clone with a few counts. The chain recombines TRBV28 with TRBJ2-7; 11 nucleotides line up with TRBD1. From germline, CDR1 is MDHEN and CDR2 SYDVKM. The CDR3 is 16 amino acids. V was pared by 6 bases and J by 4 bases, with 11 bases of the junction left unmatched. The CDR3 bases are TGTGCCAGCAGGGACAGGGGGCGCAACTTGGGGTACGAGCAGTACTTC. This gives the protein CASRDRGRNLGYEQYF. Based on the CDR3 plus reference TRBV28 and TRBJ2-7, the full variable domain is DVKVTQSSRYLVKRTGEKVFLECVQDMDHENMFWYRQDPGLGLRLIYFSYDVKMKEKGDIPEGYSVSREKKERFSLILESASTNQTSMYLCASRDRGRNLGYEQYFGPGTRLTVT.

The chain links TRBV5-8 to TRBJ2-2, with a possible D match to TRBD1 (6 bases). From germline, CDR1 is SGHTS and CDR2 YDEGEE. Trimming left V 0 bases short and J 0 bases short, with 12 bases between. CDR3 length: 17 amino acids. The CDR3 nucleotides are TGTGCCAGCAGCTTGGCGGCAGGGGCCGCGAACACCGGGGAGCTGTTTTTT. Amino acid sequence: CASSLAAGAANTGELFF.

V usage is TRBV28 and J usage is TRBJ2-7; no firm D call. Germline V gene lookup returns CDR1 MDHEN and CDR2 SYDVKM. Trimming cost V 8 bases and J 2 bases, with 16 bases left between them. CDR3 length equals 14 residues. CDR3 nucleotide sequence: TGTGCCAGCCGACCCGTGGGCAGTACCTACGAGCAGTACTTC. Its protein product is CASRPVGSTYEQYF.

J is TRBJ2-6 and V is TRBV29-1; 9 bases agree with TRBD1. V shed 4 bases, J shed 1 base, and the junction held 2 bases outside the gene matches. The germline V gene encodes CDR1 SQVTM and CDR2 ANQGSEA. CDR3 size: 15 residues. DNA for the CDR3: TGCAGCGTTGCTGGACAGGGGTCTGGGGCCAACGTCCTGACTTTC. Encoded protein: CSVAGQGSGANVLTF.

The rearrangement links TRBV6-1 to TRBJ1-2, with a weak D call TRBD1 (6 bases). The CDR3 contains 15 residues. Per the germline V gene, CDR1 is MNHNS and CDR2 is SASEGT. V shed 5 bases and J shed 8 bases, with 21 bases lying between them. The CDR3 reads CASSSPGTSFGGYTF. The CDR3 nucleotides are TGTGCCAGCAGTTCACCGGGGACAAGCTTCGGGGGCTACACCTTC.

This chain uses TRBV7-9 with TRBJ2-4; possible D gene TRBD2, 6 bases. The CDR3 spans 14 residues. Germline V gene sequence: CDR1 SEHNR, CDR2 FQNEAQ (reference sequence). V lost 7 bases to trimming and J lost 1 base, with 11 bases between them. CDR3 sequence (DNA): TGTGCCAGCACCTTTGGGGGGGCCAAAAACATTCAGTACTTC. Amino acid sequence: CASTFGGAKNIQYF.

The V and J genes are TRBV10-3 and TRBJ2-3, with 7 bases that match TRBD1. CDR1 and CDR2 from the germline V gene are ENHRY and SYGVKD. After removal of 4 bases from V and 4 bases from J, the junction contained 2 bases not matched to a gene. The CDR3 is made up of 13 amino acids. The CDR3 region has the DNA TGTGCCATCAGTGCCGGGACAGCAGATACGCAGTATTTT. This encodes CAISAGTADTQYF.

The chain is built from TRBV2 and TRBJ2-5, with 9 nucleotides matching TRBD2. This CDR3 is built from 16 residues. V shed 2 bases, J shed 1 base, and the junction held 5 bases outside the gene matches. Germline CDR1 is SNHLY and CDR2 is FYNNEI. CDR3 sequence reads: CASSESGGRAQETQYF. The CDR3 coding sequence is TGTGCCAGCAGTGAATCGGGCGGGAGGGCCCAAGAGACCCAGTACTTC.

The rearrangement joins TRBV7-9 to TRBJ1-1, with D maybe TRBD1 (6 bases). Looked up from germline, CDR1 is SEHNR and CDR2 is FQNEAQ (reference sequence). Trimming shortened V by 6 bases and J by 1 base, and 15 bases separated the two germline ends. The CDR3 totals 15 residues. As DNA, the CDR3 is TGTGCCAGCAGACCGGGACAAAACTCGAACACTGAAGCTTTCTTT. Protein sequence: CASRPGQNSNTEAFF.

The chain couples TRBV4-3 to TRBJ2-3; TRBD1 might be the D (6 bases). Germline V CDR1 and CDR2: LGHNA, YSLEER. Trimming shortened V by 3 bases and J by 1 base, and 8 bases separated the two germline ends. The CDR3 has 14 amino acids. DNA for the CDR3: TGCGCCAGCAGCCAGGGGGCGCGCACAGATACGCAGTATTTT. Its translation: CASSQGARTDTQYF.